The 19 T cell receptor beta chains below were found in one sample sequenced in a study of cytomegalovirus exposure and HLA in healthy donors. PCR employed 60 Vbeta and 13 Jbeta primers. TCRdb's copy holds only in-frame clones and misses some; the assay was immunoSEQ multiplex PCR. The repertoire consists of 100,000 to 150,000 clones, with 76% occurring once and the leading ten covering less than 2.5%. The sample consisted of PBMCs. These receptors all come from a man aged 50-59 years in good health and CMV-seronegative.

The gene calls are TRBV5-5 and TRBJ2-3, with TRBD1 identical over 9 bases. The CDR3 is 14 residues long. Germline values: CDR1 SGHKS, CDR2 YYEKEE (reference sequence). Trimming removed 4 bases from V and 5 bases from J; junction bases left unmatched: 5. CDR3 loop: CASSVGQGQDTQYF. CDR3 in DNA: TGTGCCAGCAGCGTGGGACAGGGTCAAGATACGCAGTATTTT. The whole variable domain, remainder taken from reference TRBV5-5 and TRBJ2-3, is DAGVTQSPTHLIKTRGQQVTLRCSPISGHKSVSWYQQVLGQGPQFIFQYYEKEERGRGNFPDRFSARQFPNYSSELNVNALLLGDSALYLCASSVGQGQDTQYFGPGTRLTVL.

This clone was recorded once. The V and J genes are TRBV7-2 and TRBJ2-3; a possible D gene is TRBD2 (7 bases). Per the germline V gene, CDR1 is SGHTA and CDR2 is FQGNSA. The CDR3 runs to 13 residues. Trimming cost V 5 bases and J 4 bases, with 10 bases left between them. The CDR3 DNA follows: TGTGCCAGCAGCCTAGGGGGGGCAGATACGCAGTATTTT. Protein sequence: CASSLGGADTQYF. Variable domain in full (rest from reference TRBV7-2 and TRBJ2-3): GAGVSQSPSNKVTEKGKDVELRCDPISGHTALYWYRQSLGQGLEFLIYFQGNSAPDKSGLPSDRFSAERTGGSVSTLTIQRTQQEDSAVYLCASSLGGADTQYFGPGTRLTVL.

This chain uses TRBV6-5 with TRBJ2-5, with 7 bases identical to TRBD2. CDR1 MNHEY and CDR2 SVGAGI come from the germline V gene. The CDR3 has 15 amino acids. The V and J ends lost 6 bases and 5 bases, in that order; junction bases with no gene match: 12. CDR3 bases: TGTGCCAGCAGGCCTGTACGGGAGGCGGCGGAGACCCAGTACTTC. Its protein is CASRPVREAAETQYF.

This clone was counted a few times. CDR3 nucleotides: TGTGCCAGCAGCCGTGCTTCAGGGGCCCTCACCGGGGAGCTGTTTTTT. Amino acid sequence: CASSRASGALTGELFF. The chain is built from TRBV7-2 and TRBJ2-2; D is perhaps TRBD1 (6 bases). The V end was cut by 5 bases, the J end by 4 bases, with 17 bases between. The CDR3 is 16 residues long. The germline gives CDR1 SGHTA, CDR2 FQGNSA.

This clone was observed a handful of times. The chain links TRBV13 to TRBJ1-2; the D gene is possibly TRBD1 (5 bases). Germline CDR1 reads PRHDT; CDR2 reads FYEKMQ (reference sequence). The CDR3 has 16 residues. Trimming left V 4 bases short and J 3 bases short, with 18 bases between. The CDR3 DNA is TGTGCCAGCAGCTCGGCCGGATGGGGCCTCCACTATGGCTACACCTTC. Translation: CASSSAGWGLHYGYTF.

The rearrangement links TRBV6-1 to TRBJ2-2, with 8 positions matching TRBD2. With V trimmed by 3 bases and J by 3 bases, 12 bases remained unmatched. This CDR3 comprises 18 residues. Per the germline V gene, CDR1 is MNHNS and CDR2 is SASEGT. CDR3 coding DNA: TGTGCCAGCAGTGACAAACCGGGCGGGGGGTTAGACACCGGGGAGCTGTTTTTT. Its protein product is CASSDKPGGGLDTGELFF.

The rearrangement uses TRBV7-2 and TRBJ1-5; no clear D gene. V was clipped by 5 bases and J by 1 base, with 9 bases between them. This CDR3 has 14 amino acids. The germline gives CDR1 SGHTA, CDR2 FQGNSA. In DNA, the CDR3 is TGTGCCAGCAGCCCCGGGAGGAGCAATCAGCCCCAGCATTTT. Translated: CASSPGRSNQPQHF. The full variable domain, rest sourced from reference TRBV7-2 and TRBJ1-5, is GAGVSQSPSNKVTEKGKDVELRCDPISGHTALYWYRQSLGQGLEFLIYFQGNSAPDKSGLPSDRFSAERTGGSVSTLTIQRTQQEDSAVYLCASSPGRSNQPQHFGDGTRLSIL.

This clone has a handful of counts. The gene calls are TRBV6-1 and TRBJ2-1; 9 bases agree with TRBD1. The ends lost 3 bases at V and 4 bases at J; junction bases unmatched: 4. The CDR3 runs to 15 residues. Germline loops: CDR1 MNHNS, CDR2 SASEGT. This chain's CDR3 is CASSEQTGGYNEQFF. The CDR3 nucleotides are TGTGCCAGCAGTGAGCAGACAGGGGGTTACAATGAGCAGTTCTTC.

The gene calls are TRBV19 and TRBJ1-1; 9 bases align to TRBD1. The CDR3 covers 17 residues. The V gene end was trimmed by 7 bases and the J gene end by 0 bases; junction bases not matched to a gene: 12. The germline V gene encodes CDR1 LNHDA and CDR2 SQIVND (reference sequence). The CDR3 bases are TGTGCCAGTACGGTGGGGACAGGGTCGGGTCTGAACACTGAAGCTTTCTTT. It is translated as CASTVGTGSGLNTEAFF. Together with reference TRBV19 and TRBJ1-1, the CDR3 gives the full variable domain: DGGITQSPKYLFRKEGQNVTLSCEQNLNHDAMYWYRQDPGQGLRLIYYSQIVNDFQKGDIAEGYSVSREKKESFPLTVTSAQKNPTAFYLCASTVGTGSGLNTEAFFGQGTRLTVV.

The rearrangement uses TRBV6-1 and TRBJ2-7, with 9 bases lining up with TRBD1. Germline-derived CDR1 and CDR2 are MNHNS and SASEGT. The junction had 6 bases not matched to a gene; V was cut back by 4 bases and J by 5 bases. CDR3 size: 14 residues. The DNA for the CDR3 is TGTGCCAGCAGTGGGACAGGGGTTTTGCACGAGCAGTACGTC. The encoded protein is CASSGTGVLHEQYV.

The rearrangement uses TRBV15 and TRBJ2-2; tentatively, D is TRBD2 (6 bases). Germline V gene data show CDR1 as LNHNV and CDR2 as YYDKDF (reference sequence). V lost 5 bases, J lost 6 bases, and 10 bases lay in between. The CDR3 totals 13 residues. The CDR3 nucleotides read TGTGCCACCAGCCTTCCGGGGGCCGGGGAGCTGTTTTTT. It codes for CATSLPGAGELFF.

V is TRBV5-4 and J is TRBJ2-3; 7 bases are a match to TRBD2. Germline V lookup: CDR1 SGHNT, CDR2 YYREEE (reference sequence). V was pared by 0 bases and J by 4 bases, with 8 bases of the junction left unmatched. The CDR3 has 16 residues. The chain's CDR3 is CASSLAGLAVSDTQYF. The CDR3 bases are TGTGCCAGCAGCTTGGCTGGCCTAGCGGTGTCAGATACGCAGTATTTT.

In its sample, this clone was seen once. Other nucleotide sequences from this sample produce the same CDR3. The chain is built from TRBV5-1 and TRBJ1-1; 8 positions agree with TRBD1. This CDR3 is built from 14 residues. Per germline, CDR1 SGHRS and CDR2 YFSETQ. The V gene end was trimmed by 0 bases and the J gene end by 5 bases; junction bases not matched to a gene: 3. CDR3: CASSLGQGRTEAFF. The DNA of the CDR3 is TGCGCCAGCAGCTTGGGACAGGGGCGGACTGAAGCTTTCTTT.

With regard to this clone: This CDR3 is also generated by other DNA sequences in the sample. This chain uses TRBV30 with TRBJ1-6; 7 nucleotides line up with TRBD1. The V gene's germline CDR1 is GTSNPN and CDR2 SVGIG (reference sequence). There are 13 residues in the CDR3. V lost 8 bases and J lost 8; bases outside the gene matches: 9. The CDR3 here is CASRQGRDSPLHF. The CDR3 DNA follows: TGTGCCAGCCGACAGGGTAGGGATTCACCCCTCCACTTT. The full variable domain, rest sourced from reference TRBV30 and TRBJ1-6, is SQTIHQWPATLVQPVGSPLSLECTVEGTSNPNLYWYRQAAGRGLQLLFYSVGIGQISSEVPQNLSASRPQDRQFILSSKKLLLSDSGFYLCASRQGRDSPLHFGNGTRLTVT.

The chain carries TRBV7-3 and TRBJ1-6, with D maybe TRBD1 (6 bases). This CDR3 region has 13 residues. The germline V and J ends were trimmed by 5 bases and 7 bases, with 9 bases remaining between them. Germline values: CDR1 SGHTA, CDR2 FQGTGA. The CDR3 nucleotides read TGTGCCAGCAGCGGAGACAGGAATTCACCCCTCCACTTT. Protein sequence: CASSGDRNSPLHF.

The gene calls are TRBV6-1 and TRBJ2-7, with 10 nucleotides matching TRBD2. V lost 6 bases, J lost 3 bases, and 5 bases stayed unmatched. This CDR3 contains 14 residues. Germline assignment: CDR1 MNHNS and CDR2 SASEGT. CDR3 sequence reads: CASRNQRGGYEQYV. In nucleotides, the CDR3 is TGTGCCAGCAGGAATCAGCGGGGGGGCTACGAGCAGTACGTC.

The V call is TRBV6-6, the J call TRBJ2-7; no definite D call. Trimming stripped 1 base from V and 4 bases from J, with 8 bases between. CDR1 is MNHNY and CDR2 is SVGAGI in the germline V gene (reference sequence). The CDR3 extends over 13 amino acids. CDR3 region: CASSYFRLYEQYF. In DNA, the CDR3 is TGTGCCAGCAGTTACTTTCGACTTTACGAGCAGTACTTC.

The CDR3 region is CASSPTTSSNEQFF. The DNA of the CDR3 is TGTGCCAGCAGCCCGACGACTAGCTCCAATGAGCAGTTCTTC. This chain connects TRBV7-8 to TRBJ2-1, with 7 bases fitting TRBD2. The CDR3 runs 14 residues. V gave up 5 bases and J gave up 6 bases; unmatched junction bases: 7. Germline loops: CDR1 SGHVS, CDR2 FQNEAQ.

This chain joins TRBV30 and TRBJ1-5, with D possibly TRBD1 on 6 matching bases. The V gene lost 2 bases and the J gene lost 4 bases, with 9 bases spanning the gap. The CDR3 has 13 amino acids. Germline V gene data show CDR1 as GTSNPN and CDR2 as SVGIG (reference sequence). This chain's CDR3 is CAWSIRGNQPQHF. CDR3 bases: TGTGCCTGGAGTATAAGGGGGAATCAGCCCCAGCATTTT.